The source of this T cell receptor (beta chain) is a study of blood T cells in healthy people across ages. CDR1 SGHTA and CDR2 FQGNSA come from the germline V gene. This CDR3 has 13 residues. Trimming took 1 base from V and 7 from J, leaving 7 bases between them. A second roughly 7 to 12 cycle PCR used barcoded and J-beta primers. TCRdb itself ran the 5' RACE reads through MiXCR, one entry per CDR3 protein. The data contain fewer than 2 million distinct CDR3 sequences, approximately 40% of them seen just once; the ten biggest clones take up approximately 22%. This clonotype occurred a few times. What was sequenced was blood. This rearrangement joins TRBV7-2 to TRBJ2-2; unclear D gene. This receptor was identified in a human donor in good health. The chain's CDR3 is CASSLDIGGELFF. Written as DNA, the CDR3 is TGTGCCAGCAGCTTAGACATAGGCGGGGAGCTGTTTTTT.